These 26 T cell receptor beta chains originate from one sample sequenced in a study of human T cells and chemical hapten exposure. One entry per CDR3 protein, called by TCRdb with MiXCR from the RACE reads. The sample includes under 300,000 distinct CDR3 sequences, over 8% of them seen just once. Time point described: pre-sensitization, week 0. Treatment denoted: therapeutic diphenylcyclopropenone sensitization with weekly scalp DPC. Sequenced here: whole blood, sampled in connection with sensitization to the hapten diphenylcyclopropenone (DPC). The receptors come from a woman aged 40 to 55 with alopecia areata. Some clones in this sample may be carry-over from other donors' samples.

The chain joins TRBV7-9 to TRBJ1-1; D is unresolved. Germline values: CDR1 SEHNR, CDR2 FQNEAQ (reference sequence). Deletions cut 6 bases from V and 1 base from J, with 12 bases between. The CDR3 has 14 amino acids. The DNA for the CDR3 is TGTGCCAGCAGAATGAGGACGGCGAACACTGAAGCTTTCTTT. Its protein is CASRMRTANTEAFF.

In this sample, this clonotype turned up a few times. The rearrangement links TRBV20-1 to TRBJ2-7; 9 nucleotides match TRBD2. The CDR3 is 14 amino acids. Germline loops: CDR1 DFQATT, CDR2 SNEGSKA (reference sequence). Trimming at V came to 5 bases and at J to 4 bases, leaving 9 bases not matched to a gene. CDR3 sequence reads: CSAGGLALFYEQYF. CDR3 nucleotides: TGCAGTGCTGGAGGACTAGCGCTATTTTACGAGCAGTACTTC.

The V and J genes are TRBV2 and TRBJ1-2, with a weak D call TRBD1 (5 bases). Trimming took 6 bases from V and 5 from J, leaving 7 bases between them. CDR1 SNHLY and CDR2 FYNNEI come from the germline V gene. The CDR3 contains 11 residues. The CDR3 reads CASRDMYGYTF. The CDR3 coding sequence is TGTGCCAGCAGGGACATGTATGGCTACACCTTC.

The rearrangement uses TRBV20-1 and TRBJ2-7, with 9 bases identical to TRBD2. With V trimmed by 2 bases and J by 0 bases, 8 bases remained unmatched. This CDR3 is built from 16 residues. The germline CDR1 and CDR2 sequences are DFQATT and SNEGSKA (reference sequence). In DNA form, the CDR3 reads TGCAGTGCTAGAATCCCCCGTAGCGGGAGCTCCTACGAGCAGTACTTC. It encodes CSARIPRSGSSYEQYF.

The chain recombines TRBV7-6 with TRBJ2-7; D possibly uses TRBD1 or TRBD2 (5 bases each). Deletions cut 5 bases from V and 3 bases from J, with 11 bases between. The CDR3 runs to 13 residues. The germline gives CDR1 SGHVS, CDR2 FNYEAQ. The CDR3 DNA sequence: TGTGCCAGCAGCGAGGGACGGTACTACGAGCAGTACTTC. Its translation: CASSEGRYYEQYF.

This clonotype was seen many times. The rearrangement joins TRBV27 to TRBJ2-7; D is perhaps TRBD2 (5 bases). Looked up from germline, CDR1 is MNHEY and CDR2 is SMNVEV (reference sequence). Trimming removed 6 bases at V and 4 bases at J, with 13 bases between. The CDR3 covers 13 residues. The CDR3: CASSRRELYEQYF. DNA for the CDR3: TGTGCCAGCAGCCGACGGGAACTTTACGAGCAGTACTTC.

This clonotype appeared a single time. This chain links TRBV5-1 with TRBJ1-1, with D possibly matching TRBD1 (5 bases). CDR3 length: 14 residues. Germline assignment: CDR1 SGHRS and CDR2 YFSETQ. V lost 3 bases to trimming and J lost 0 bases, with 9 bases between them. This chain's CDR3 is CASSSGPMNTEAFF. DNA of the CDR3: TGCGCCAGCAGCTCAGGGCCCATGAACACTGAAGCTTTCTTT.

This clonotype was detected a few times. This chain uses TRBV5-5 with TRBJ1-5; a weak D match, TRBD1 (6 bases). Germline-derived CDR1 and CDR2 are SGHKS and YYEKEE (reference sequence). The CDR3 is made up of 14 amino acids. The V and J ends lost 2 bases and 6 bases respectively, with 12 bases between them. Here the CDR3 DNA reads TGTGCCAGCAGCTTACAGGGAAAAGGTCAGCCCCAGCATTTT. This translates into CASSLQGKGQPQHF.

J is TRBJ1-1 and V is TRBV7-2, with TRBD1 matching 7 bases. The V gene's germline CDR1 is SGHTA and CDR2 FQGNSA. V was clipped by 4 bases and J by 2 bases; unmatched bases: 4. The CDR3 runs to 14 residues. CDR3 DNA sequence: TGTGCCAGCAGCTGGGGACAGACCAACACTGAAGCTTTCTTT. Protein sequence: CASSWGQTNTEAFF. Full variable domain (outside the CDR3, taken from reference TRBV7-2 and TRBJ1-1): GAGVSQSPSNKVTEKGKDVELRCDPISGHTALYWYRQSLGQGLEFLIYFQGNSAPDKSGLPSDRFSAERTGGSVSTLTIQRTQQEDSAVYLCASSWGQTNTEAFFGQGTRLTVV.

Comment on this clonotype: As the CDR3 is not closed by the conserved phenylalanine or tryptophan, this likely results from a read error. This chain connects TRBV28 to TRBJ1-4; D may be TRBD1 (6 bases). The CDR3 spans 17 residues. The V end was cut by 3 bases, the J end by 0 bases, with 14 bases between. The V gene's germline CDR1 is MDHEN and CDR2 SYDVKM. In nucleotides, the CDR3 is TGTGCCAGCAGTTTTCCCCGACAGGTGGCAACTAATGAAAAACTGTTTTAT. It codes for CASSFPRQVATNEKLFY.

This clonotype was seen more than once but under ten times. V usage is TRBV2 and J usage is TRBJ2-5; D gene uncertain. The V end lost 4 bases, the J end lost 5 bases, and 14 bases lay between the germline ends. The CDR3 loop spans 14 amino acids. Germline loops: CDR1 SNHLY, CDR2 FYNNEI. CDR3 amino acids: CASSAPAWAETQYF. Written as DNA, the CDR3 is TGTGCCAGCAGTGCCCCAGCTTGGGCGGAGACCCAGTACTTC. Full variable domain (remainder filled in from reference TRBV2 and TRBJ2-5): EPEVTQTPSHQVTQMGQEVILRCVPISNHLYFYWYRQILGQKVEFLVSFYNNEISEKSEIFDDQFSVERPDGSNFTLKIRSTKLEDSAMYFCASSAPAWAETQYFGPGTRLLVL.

This clonotype has only a few counts. The V gene is TRBV20-1, the J gene TRBJ2-5; 7 bases are shared with TRBD2. The CDR3 has 13 residues. V shed 6 bases and J 7 bases; nucleotides not matched to a gene: 11. CDR1 is DFQATT and CDR2 is SNEGSKA in the germline V gene (reference sequence). Here the CDR3 reads CSARGRDSRTQYF. In DNA, the CDR3 is TGCAGTGCCCGTGGGAGGGACTCGCGGACCCAGTACTTC.

This clonotype was counted between two and nine times. The chain couples TRBV14 to TRBJ2-7, with 7 bases fitting TRBD2. J lost 2 bases, V lost 1 base, and 5 bases had no gene match. This CDR3 region has 15 residues. Germline V gives CDR1 SGHDN, CDR2 FVKESK. Written as DNA, the CDR3 is TGTGCCAGCAGCCAAGCCGGGAGGTCGCCCTACGAGCAGTACTTC. It specifies CASSQAGRSPYEQYF.

The V gene is TRBV28, the J gene TRBJ2-3; 12 nucleotides align to TRBD2. J lost 2 bases, V lost 5 bases, and 5 bases had no gene match. The germline V gene has CDR1 MDHEN and CDR2 SYDVKM. The CDR3 is 16 amino acids. The DNA of the CDR3 is TGTGCCAGCAGTCTACTAGCGGGAGGACCCACAGATACGCAGTATTTT. It encodes CASSLLAGGPTDTQYF.

A few counts support this clonotype. The chain recombines TRBV13 with TRBJ2-3; TRBD2 agrees at 11 bases. The CDR3 has 16 residues. Germline trimming cut 5 bases from V and 4 bases from J; bases unmatched to any gene: 8. The germline gives CDR1 PRHDT, CDR2 FYEKMQ (reference sequence). The DNA of the CDR3 is TGTGCCAGCAGCCACCTACTAGCGGGAGAGGCAGATACGCAGTATTTT. Encoded protein: CASSHLLAGEADTQYF.

This clonotype occurred a few times. V gene TRBV29-1 combines with J gene TRBJ1-2; 7 positions agree with TRBD1. Germline trimming cut 6 bases from V and 0 bases from J; bases unmatched to any gene: 4. This CDR3 spans 13 amino acids. Germline V gives CDR1 SQVTM, CDR2 ANQGSEA. The CDR3 region has the DNA TGCAGCGTAACAGGGGACGCTAACTATGGCTACACCTTC. It specifies CSVTGDANYGYTF.

This clonotype was seen once. The DNA for the CDR3 is TGTGCCAGCAGTTCGACGGGTAGCGGGACAAGCTACAATGAGCAGTTCTTC. Translated: CASSSTGSGTSYNEQFF. V is TRBV12-3 or TRBV12-4 and J is TRBJ2-1; the match to TRBD2 covers 8 bases. Losses at the gene ends were 4 bases for V and 3 bases for J; bases not matched to a gene: 11. The CDR3 covers 17 residues.

The chain recombines TRBV19 with TRBJ1-2; D gene uncertain. CDR1 is LNHDA, CDR2 SQIVND, per germline (reference sequence). Trimming took 2 bases from V and 8 from J, leaving 15 bases between them. The CDR3 extends over 14 amino acids. CDR3 sequence (DNA): TGTGCCAGTAGTATAACCATGGACTCCAGCGGCTACACCTTC. Amino acids: CASSITMDSSGYTF.

This clonotype was counted many times. The rearrangement joins TRBV12-3 or TRBV12-4 to TRBJ1-5; unclear D gene. CDR3 length: 14 residues. V lost 3 bases to trimming and J lost 2 bases, with 8 bases between them. The DNA of the CDR3 is TGTGCCAGCAGTTTTGCCGGGGGCAATCAGCCCCAGCATTTT. Residues: CASSFAGGNQPQHF.

CDR3 sequence: CASSLVDRGAYGYTF. CDR3 DNA sequence: TGTGCCAGCAGCTTAGTGGATAGGGGCGCCTATGGCTACACCTTC. The V gene is TRBV7-2, the J gene TRBJ1-2; D might be TRBD1 (5 bases). This CDR3 comprises 15 residues. Trimming left V 1 base short and J 4 bases short, with 13 bases between. Germline CDR1 and CDR2: SGHTA and FQGNSA.

This clonotype was seen only a few times. The chain carries TRBV29-1 and TRBJ2-2; 10 nucleotides line up with TRBD1. Germline V lookup: CDR1 SQVTM, CDR2 ANQGSEA. This CDR3 has 15 amino acids. Unmatched junction bases numbered 7, after V lost 6 bases and J lost 3 bases. The CDR3 region has the DNA TGCAGCGTAGCACCGACAGGGGGCTACACCGGGGAGCTGTTTTTT. This codes for CSVAPTGGYTGELFF.

This clonotype has ten or more counts. The V call is TRBV7-9, the J call TRBJ1-1; no definite D call. CDR1 and CDR2 (germline): SEHNR, FQNEAQ (reference sequence). The CDR3 runs to 14 residues. V lost 6 bases and J lost 0, with 11 bases in between. The CDR3 sequence: CASSPSQLNTEAFF. CDR3 coding DNA: TGTGCCAGCAGTCCGTCCCAGCTGAACACTGAAGCTTTCTTT.

This clonotype was seen a handful of times. The chain links TRBV20-1 to TRBJ2-3; D gene uncertain. The V and J ends lost 5 bases and 7 bases respectively, with 7 bases between them. Germline loops: CDR1 DFQATT, CDR2 SNEGSKA (reference sequence). CDR3 length: 10 amino acids. CDR3 amino acids: CSAGTYTQYF. CDR3 bases: TGCAGTGCTGGAACCTATACGCAGTATTTT.

This rearrangement joins TRBV27 to TRBJ1-5; D is perhaps TRBD1 (6 bases). V lost 6 bases, J lost 4 bases, and 10 bases lay in between. The length of the CDR3 is 13 residues. Germline V gives CDR1 MNHEY, CDR2 SMNVEV (reference sequence). Here the CDR3 DNA reads TGTGCCAGCAGCCGGACAGAGAATCAGCCCCAGCATTTT. This codes for CASSRTENQPQHF.

The genes are TRBV7-9 and TRBJ1-5, with D maybe TRBD1 (5 bases). The CDR3 has 15 residues. Looked up from germline, CDR1 is SEHNR and CDR2 is FQNEAQ (reference sequence). Trimming shortened V by 5 bases and J by 1 base, and 12 bases separated the two germline ends. DNA for the CDR3: TGTGCCAGCAGCCCGGGGGATAGAAGCAATCAGCCCCAGCATTTT. It encodes CASSPGDRSNQPQHF.

This clonotype was seen only a few times. The CDR3 nucleotides are TGTGCCAGCAGTGGGGGCTACAGGGAGCGGCCCACTGAAGCTTTCTTT. It yields the protein CASSGGYRERPTEAFF. The rearrangement uses TRBV25-1 and TRBJ1-1, with a possible D match to TRBD1 (6 bases). Germline V gives CDR1 MGHDK, CDR2 SYGVNS. The CDR3 runs 16 residues. Trimming took off 4 bases at V and 4 bases at J, with 19 bases between the two ends. Drawing the rest from reference TRBV25-1 and TRBJ1-1, the complete variable domain is EADIYQTPRYLVIGTGKKITLECSQTMGHDKMYWYQQDPGMELHLIHYSYGVNSTEKGDLSSESTVSRIRTEHFPLTLESARPSHTSQYLCASSGGYRERPTEAFFGQGTRLTVV.